Given below is one TCR beta chain in context. This clone has a single count. The target of this receptor is not known. Per-base qualities were not stored, and no clone one base away is much larger. The immunoSEQ Assay, a bias-controlled multiplex PCR, was used to amplify TCRbeta CDR3 regions from genomic DNA. The original methods were these. Within the assay, amplification of reference gene primers was used to estimate how many nucleated cells each sample contained. To quantify the absolute abundance of each unique TCRbeta CDR3 rearrangement, sequence reads were collapsed and filtered. For each sample, productive Simpson clonality was calculated by taking the square root of Simpson's diversity index across productive rearrangements. Held by TCRdb, this immuneACCESS table contains in-frame sequences only and omits some clones. Under half of the omission traces to an unresolved V gene where checked; the cause of the rest is unknown. V and J calls and clone size come straight from that table; D and trimming were deduced from the DNA. This sample gives about 290,000 clones in total; about 82% of them show up just once. Jointly, the top ten make up 4.1% of the sample.

Collaborating institutions collected whole blood in K2EDTA tubes following their own protocols. For TCRbeta analysis, collaborators shipped samples in one of three forms: frozen whole blood, isolated PBMCs, or DNA extracted from either of those sample types. CDR1 MDHEN and CDR2 SYDVKM are derived from the germline V gene. The V and J ends are trimmed by 8 bases and 4 bases, leaving 9 bases between them. Taken from cysteine to phenylalanine, the CDR3 has 12 residues. The read is trimmed to its CDR3 DNA, 36 bases read in frame from base 1. The data were taken from a study of blood T cell repertoires in COVID-19 (dated by TCRdb to the early 2020s). About the investigation overall: Samples covering the acute and convalescent phases of COVID-19 were provided by collaborators in the United States, Italy and Spain. The prospective study material was composed of cDNA or gDNA derived from T cells, B-cell-depleted T cells, or PBMCs. Subjects who had been exposed to COVID-19, were actively infected with it, or had recovered from it provided the deeply sampled blood TCRbeta repertoires that made up the dataset. A freely available public database, intended as a resource for researchers studying the immune response to SARS-CoV-2, is where the repertoires were released. The samples were drawn from the first 160 participants of the ongoing ImmuneRACE study and from 950 to 1,500 subjects provided by 6 global collaborators. A de-identified subject ID, COVID-19 status, age in years and sex were almost always included in the sample metadata. Where available, HLA class I and class II types were obtained from metadata supplied by the sample provider rather than from assay-based typing.

Results the study describes overall, beyond this receptor: Clinical and demographic metadata were provided uncurated, with the amount varying by source and participant.

What was sequenced was peripheral blood. This TCR was sampled from a woman in her 50s with active or convalescent COVID-19. The rearrangement combines TRBV28 with TRBJ1-3, with the D gene not confidently named. The CDR3 reads as follows: CASRGGGNTIYF. The nucleotide sequence reads as follows: TGTGCCAGCCGAGGTGGGGGAAACACCATATATTTT. Here the CDR3 is joined to the reference TRBV28 and TRBJ1-3 genes, and the full variable domain is: DVKVTQSSRYLVKRTGEKVFLECVQDMDHENMFWYRQDPGLGLRLIYFSYDVKMKEKGDIPEGYSVSREKKERFSLILESASTNQTSMYLCASRGGGNTIYFGEGSWLTVV.